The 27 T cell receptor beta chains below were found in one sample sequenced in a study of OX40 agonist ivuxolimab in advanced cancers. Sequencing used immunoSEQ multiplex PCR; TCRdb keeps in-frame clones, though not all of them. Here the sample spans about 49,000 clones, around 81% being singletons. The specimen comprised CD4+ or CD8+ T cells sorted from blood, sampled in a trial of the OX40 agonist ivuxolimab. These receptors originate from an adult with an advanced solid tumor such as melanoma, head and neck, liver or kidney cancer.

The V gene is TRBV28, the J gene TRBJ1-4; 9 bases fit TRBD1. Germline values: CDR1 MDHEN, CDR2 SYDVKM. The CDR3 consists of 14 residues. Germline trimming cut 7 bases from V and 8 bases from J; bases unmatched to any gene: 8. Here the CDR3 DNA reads TGTGCCAGCACAGAGACAGGGGGGTTCGAAAAACTGTTTTTT. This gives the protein CASTETGGFEKLFF.

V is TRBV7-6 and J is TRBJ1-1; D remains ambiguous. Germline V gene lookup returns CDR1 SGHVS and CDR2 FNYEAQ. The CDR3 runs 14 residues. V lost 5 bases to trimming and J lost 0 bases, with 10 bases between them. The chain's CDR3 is CASSPENVNTEAFF. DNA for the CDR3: TGTGCCAGCAGCCCAGAGAATGTGAACACTGAAGCTTTCTTT. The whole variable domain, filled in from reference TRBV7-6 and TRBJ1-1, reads GAGVSQSPRYKVTKRGQDVALRCDPISGHVSLYWYRQALGQGPEFLTYFNYEAQQDKSGLPNDRFSAERPEGSISTLTIQRTEQRDSAMYRCASSPENVNTEAFFGQGTRLTVV.

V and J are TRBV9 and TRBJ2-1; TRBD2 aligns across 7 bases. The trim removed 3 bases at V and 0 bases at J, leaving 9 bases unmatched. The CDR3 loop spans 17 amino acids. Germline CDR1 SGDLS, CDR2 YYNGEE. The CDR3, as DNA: TGTGCCAGCAGCGCCCCGATCGGGGGGAGCTCCTACAATGAGCAGTTCTTC. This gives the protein CASSAPIGGSSYNEQFF.

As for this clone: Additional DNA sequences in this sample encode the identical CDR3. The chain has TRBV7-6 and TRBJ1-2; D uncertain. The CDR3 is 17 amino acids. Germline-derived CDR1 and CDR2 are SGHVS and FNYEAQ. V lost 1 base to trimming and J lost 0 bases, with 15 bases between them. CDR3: CASSLVQAPLANYGYTF. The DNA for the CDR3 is TGTGCCAGCAGCTTAGTGCAGGCCCCCTTAGCTAACTATGGCTACACCTTC.

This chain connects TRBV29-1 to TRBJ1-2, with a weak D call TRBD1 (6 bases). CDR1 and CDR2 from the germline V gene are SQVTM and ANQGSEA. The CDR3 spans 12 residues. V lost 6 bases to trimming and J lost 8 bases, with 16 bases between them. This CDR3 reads CSVFNTGLGYTF. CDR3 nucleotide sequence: TGCAGCGTCTTCAATACAGGGCTCGGCTACACCTTC.

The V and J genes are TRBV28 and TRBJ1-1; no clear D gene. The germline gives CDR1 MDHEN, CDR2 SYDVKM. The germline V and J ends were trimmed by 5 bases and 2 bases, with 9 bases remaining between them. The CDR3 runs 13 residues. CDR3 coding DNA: TGTGCCAGCAGTCCAGGAATAAACACTGAAGCTTTCTTT. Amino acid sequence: CASSPGINTEAFF.

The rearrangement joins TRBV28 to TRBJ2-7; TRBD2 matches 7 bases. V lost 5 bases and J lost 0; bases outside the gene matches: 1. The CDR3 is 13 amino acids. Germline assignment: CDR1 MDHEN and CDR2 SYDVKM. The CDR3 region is CASSRTSSYEQYF. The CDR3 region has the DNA TGTGCCAGCAGTAGGACTAGCTCCTACGAGCAGTACTTC.

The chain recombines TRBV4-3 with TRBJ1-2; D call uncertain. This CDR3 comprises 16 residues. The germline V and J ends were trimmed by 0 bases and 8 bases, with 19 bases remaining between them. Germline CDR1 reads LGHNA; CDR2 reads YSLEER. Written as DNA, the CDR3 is TGCGCCAGCAGCCAAGAAGCCGGTCAGACACACATGGGCTACACCTTC. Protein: CASSQEAGQTHMGYTF.

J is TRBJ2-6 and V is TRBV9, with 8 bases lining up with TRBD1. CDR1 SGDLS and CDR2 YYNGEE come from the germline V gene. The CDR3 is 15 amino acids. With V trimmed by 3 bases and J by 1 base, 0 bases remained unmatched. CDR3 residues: CASSGTGSGANVLTF. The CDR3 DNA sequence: TGTGCCAGCAGCGGGACAGGGTCTGGGGCCAACGTCCTGACTTTC.

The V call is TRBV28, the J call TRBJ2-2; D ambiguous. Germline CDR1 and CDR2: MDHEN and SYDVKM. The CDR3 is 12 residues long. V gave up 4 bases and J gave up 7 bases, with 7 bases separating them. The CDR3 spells CASSSGNGELFF. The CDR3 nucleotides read TGTGCCAGCAGTTCGGGTAACGGGGAGCTGTTTTTT.

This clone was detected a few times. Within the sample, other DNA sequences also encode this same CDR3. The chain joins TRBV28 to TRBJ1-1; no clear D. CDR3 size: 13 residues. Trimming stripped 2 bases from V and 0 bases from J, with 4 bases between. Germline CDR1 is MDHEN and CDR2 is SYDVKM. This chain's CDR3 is CASSLTLNTEAFF. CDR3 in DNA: TGTGCCAGCAGTTTAACCTTGAACACTGAAGCTTTCTTT.

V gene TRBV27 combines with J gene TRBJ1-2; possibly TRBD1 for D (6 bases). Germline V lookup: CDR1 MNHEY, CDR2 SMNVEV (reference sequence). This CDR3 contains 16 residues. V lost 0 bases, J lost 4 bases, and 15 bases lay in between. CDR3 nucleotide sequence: TGTGCCAGCAGTTTATCGAAGGGGGAAATGCCCTATGGCTACACCTTC. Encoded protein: CASSLSKGEMPYGYTF.

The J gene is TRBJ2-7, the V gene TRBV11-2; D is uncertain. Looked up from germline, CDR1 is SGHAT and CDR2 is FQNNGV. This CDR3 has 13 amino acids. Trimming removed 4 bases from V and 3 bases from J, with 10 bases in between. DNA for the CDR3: TGTGCCAGCAGCTGGGCCGTGGACTACGAGCAGTACGTC. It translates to CASSWAVDYEQYV.

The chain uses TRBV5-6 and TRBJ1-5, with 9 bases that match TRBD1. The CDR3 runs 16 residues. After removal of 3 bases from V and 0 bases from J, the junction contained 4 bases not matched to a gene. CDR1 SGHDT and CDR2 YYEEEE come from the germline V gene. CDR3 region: CASSSGQGLSNQPQHF. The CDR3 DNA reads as TGTGCCAGCAGCTCCGGACAGGGGCTTAGCAATCAGCCCCAGCATTTT.

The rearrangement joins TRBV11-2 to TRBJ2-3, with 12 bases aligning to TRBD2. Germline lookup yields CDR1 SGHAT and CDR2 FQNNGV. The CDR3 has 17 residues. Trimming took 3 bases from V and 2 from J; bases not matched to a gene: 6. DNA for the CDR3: TGTGCCAGCAGCTTCTTCACTAGCGGGGGGTTCACAGATACGCAGTATTTT. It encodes CASSFFTSGGFTDTQYF.

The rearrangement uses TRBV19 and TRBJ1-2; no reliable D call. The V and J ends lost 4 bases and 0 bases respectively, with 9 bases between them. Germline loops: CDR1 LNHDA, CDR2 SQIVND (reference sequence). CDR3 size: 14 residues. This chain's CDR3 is CASSKDASNYGYTF. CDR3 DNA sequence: TGTGCCAGTAGTAAGGACGCCTCTAACTATGGCTACACCTTC.

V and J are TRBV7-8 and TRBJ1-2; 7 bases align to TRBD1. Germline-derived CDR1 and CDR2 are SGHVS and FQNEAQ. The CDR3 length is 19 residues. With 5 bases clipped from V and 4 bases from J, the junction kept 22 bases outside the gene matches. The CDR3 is CASSITTGTEDLWSYGYTF. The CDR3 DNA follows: TGTGCCAGCAGCATCACGACCGGGACAGAGGACTTATGGAGCTATGGCTACACCTTC.

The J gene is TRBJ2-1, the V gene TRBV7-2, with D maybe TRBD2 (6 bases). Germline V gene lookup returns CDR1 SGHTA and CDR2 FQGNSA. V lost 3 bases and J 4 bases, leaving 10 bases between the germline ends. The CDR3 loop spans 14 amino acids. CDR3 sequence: CASSFRDWYNEQFF. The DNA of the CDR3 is TGTGCCAGCAGCTTCCGGGACTGGTACAATGAGCAGTTCTTC.

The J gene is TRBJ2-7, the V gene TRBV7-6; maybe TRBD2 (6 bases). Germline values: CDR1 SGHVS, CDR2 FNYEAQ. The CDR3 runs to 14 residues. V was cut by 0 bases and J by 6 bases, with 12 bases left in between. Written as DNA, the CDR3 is TGTGCCAGCAGCTTAGCGGGGCAGGAGGGCGAGCAGTACTTC. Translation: CASSLAGQEGEQYF.

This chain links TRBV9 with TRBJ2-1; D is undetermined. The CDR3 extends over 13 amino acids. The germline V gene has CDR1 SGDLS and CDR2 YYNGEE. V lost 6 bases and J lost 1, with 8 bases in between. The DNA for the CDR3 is TGTGCCAGCAATACCGAGTCCTACAATGAGCAGTTCTTC. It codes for CASNTESYNEQFF.

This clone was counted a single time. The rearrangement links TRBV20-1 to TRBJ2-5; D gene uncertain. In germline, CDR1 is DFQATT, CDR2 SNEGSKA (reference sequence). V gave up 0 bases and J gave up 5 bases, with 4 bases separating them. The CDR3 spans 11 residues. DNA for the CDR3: TGCAGTGCTAGAGACGGGGAGACCCAGTACTTC. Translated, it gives CSARDGETQYF.

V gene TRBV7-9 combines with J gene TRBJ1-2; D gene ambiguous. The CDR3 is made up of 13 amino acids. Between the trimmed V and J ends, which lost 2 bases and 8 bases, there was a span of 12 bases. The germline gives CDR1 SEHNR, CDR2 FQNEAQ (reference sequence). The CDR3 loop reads CASSLNPQKGYTF. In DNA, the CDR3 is TGTGCCAGCAGCTTAAACCCGCAGAAAGGCTACACCTTC.

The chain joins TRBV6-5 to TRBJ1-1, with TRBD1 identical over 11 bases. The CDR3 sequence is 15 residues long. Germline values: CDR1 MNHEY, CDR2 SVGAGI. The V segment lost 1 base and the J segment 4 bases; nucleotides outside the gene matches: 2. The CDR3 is CASSYFGQGATEAFF. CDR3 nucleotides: TGTGCCAGCAGTTACTTTGGACAGGGGGCCACTGAAGCTTTCTTT.

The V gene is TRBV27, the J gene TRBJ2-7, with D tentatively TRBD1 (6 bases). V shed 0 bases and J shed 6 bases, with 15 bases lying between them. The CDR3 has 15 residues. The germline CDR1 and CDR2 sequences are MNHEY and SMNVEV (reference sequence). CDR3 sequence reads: CASSLSTGFWGEQYF. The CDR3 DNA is TGTGCCAGCAGTTTATCCACAGGGTTCTGGGGCGAGCAGTACTTC.

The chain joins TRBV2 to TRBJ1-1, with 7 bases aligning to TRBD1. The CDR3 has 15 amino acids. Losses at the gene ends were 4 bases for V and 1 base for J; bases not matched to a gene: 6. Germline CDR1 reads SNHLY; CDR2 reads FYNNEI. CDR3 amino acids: CASSAFRGSNTEAFF. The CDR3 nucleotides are TGTGCCAGCAGTGCCTTCAGGGGGTCGAACACTGAAGCTTTCTTT.

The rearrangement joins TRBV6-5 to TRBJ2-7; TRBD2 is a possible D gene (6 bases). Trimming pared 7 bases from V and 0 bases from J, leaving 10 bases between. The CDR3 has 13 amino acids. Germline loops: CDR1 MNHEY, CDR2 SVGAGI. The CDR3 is CASIPSDSYEQYF. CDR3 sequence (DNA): TGTGCCAGCATTCCTAGCGACTCCTACGAGCAGTACTTC.

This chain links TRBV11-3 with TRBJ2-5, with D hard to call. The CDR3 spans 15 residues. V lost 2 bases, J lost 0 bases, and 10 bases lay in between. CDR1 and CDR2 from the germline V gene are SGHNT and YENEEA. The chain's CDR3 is CASSLKTANQETQYF. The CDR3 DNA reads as TGTGCCAGCAGCTTAAAGACGGCGAACCAAGAGACCCAGTACTTC.